The source of this T cell receptor (beta chain) is a study of regulatory T cells in long-lasting Graves disease. Findings of the study overall: Among samples with persistent disease, TRBV28, TRBJ1-2 and TRBJ2-5 were favored.

The TCR beta library used iRepertoire HTBI primers with Arm-PCR amplification of CDR3. Original data processing: Segment identification across samples yielded 50 to 80 TRBV and 13 to 15 TRBJ segments. TCRdb analysed the multiplex PCR reads with MiXCR anew, one entry per CDR3 protein. It is TCRdb's table, rather than the study itself, that gives the V and J calls and clone size. Counted here are almost 350,000 distinct CDR3 sequences, about 19% occurring once; the ten biggest clones make up just under 30%. CDR3 length equals 15 residues. Germline V lookup: CDR1 DFQATT, CDR2 SNEGSKA (reference sequence). Trimming removed 5 bases from V and 5 bases from J; junction bases left unmatched: 13. Time point: persistent/refractory GD, antithyroid drugs over 5 years with positive TRAb. Preparation of the TCR library used RNA extracted from PBMCs. An endocrinology department in Xi'an, China, recruited the patients.

This clonotype was observed a handful of times. Its specificity is not known. The chain combines TRBV20-1 with TRBJ2-7, with 9 bases lining up with TRBD1. This sequence originates from a female donor with Graves disease. Material: peripheral blood mononuclear cells (PBMCs), obtained when the disease was refractory, from a patient treated with antithyroid drugs. The CDR3 is CSAHRPQGADDEQYF. CDR3 nucleotides: TGCAGTGCTCATCGACCACAGGGGGCGGACGACGAGCAGTACTTC.